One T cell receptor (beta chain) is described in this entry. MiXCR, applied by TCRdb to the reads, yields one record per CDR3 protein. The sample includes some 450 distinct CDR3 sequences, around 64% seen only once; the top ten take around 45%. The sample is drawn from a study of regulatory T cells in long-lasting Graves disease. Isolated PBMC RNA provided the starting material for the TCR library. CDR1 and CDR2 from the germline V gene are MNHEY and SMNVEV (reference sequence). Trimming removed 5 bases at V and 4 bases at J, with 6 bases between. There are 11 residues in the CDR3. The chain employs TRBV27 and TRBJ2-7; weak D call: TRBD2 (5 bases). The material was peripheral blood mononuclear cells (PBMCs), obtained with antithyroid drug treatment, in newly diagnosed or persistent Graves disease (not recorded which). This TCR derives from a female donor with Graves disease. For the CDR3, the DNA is TGTGCCAGCAGTCCGGGATACGAGCAGTACTTC. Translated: CASSPGYEQYF.